This T cell receptor (beta chain) came from a study of T cell responses to AZD1222 COVID-19 vaccine. Whole-study results and caveats: Samples come after the peak T cell response, not at day 14.

V lost 2 bases, J lost 2 bases, and 8 bases stayed unmatched. This CDR3 spans 16 amino acids. The V gene's germline CDR1 is MNHEY and CDR2 SMNVEV (reference sequence). Points on this clone: Antigen specificity is unknown.

This table comes from immunoSEQ multiplex PCR, and its TCRdb copy is limited to in-frame clones, with some not included. The table includes about 120,000 clones, over 75% detected once. Specimen: peripheral blood, collected on day 0 of AZD1222 vaccination. The chain carries TRBV27 and TRBJ2-7; 8 bases line up with TRBD2. This sequence was found in an adult in good health. The CDR3 here is CASSLGASGFPYEQYF. In DNA, the CDR3 is TGTGCCAGCAGTTTAGGAGCTAGCGGGTTTCCCTACGAGCAGTACTTC.